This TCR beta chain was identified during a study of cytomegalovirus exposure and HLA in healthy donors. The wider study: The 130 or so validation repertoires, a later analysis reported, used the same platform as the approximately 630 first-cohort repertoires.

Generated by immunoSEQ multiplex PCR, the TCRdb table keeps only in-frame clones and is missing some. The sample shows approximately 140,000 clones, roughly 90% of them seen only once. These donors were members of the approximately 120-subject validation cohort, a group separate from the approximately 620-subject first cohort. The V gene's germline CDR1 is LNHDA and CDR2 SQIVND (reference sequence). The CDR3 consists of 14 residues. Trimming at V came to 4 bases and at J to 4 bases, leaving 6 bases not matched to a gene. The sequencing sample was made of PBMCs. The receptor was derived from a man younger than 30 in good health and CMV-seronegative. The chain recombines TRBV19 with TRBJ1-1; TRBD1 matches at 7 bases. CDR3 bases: TGTGCCAGTAGTAAAGAACAGGGGTCCACTGAAGCTTTCTTT. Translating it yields CASSKEQGSTEAFF.